The clone carrying this T cell receptor beta chain occurred a few times. Its target is not known. This CDR3 region has 12 residues. The V gene lost 5 bases and the J gene lost 2 bases, with 10 bases spanning the gap. Germline V gene sequence: CDR1 GTSNPN, CDR2 SVGIG (reference sequence). These data belong to a study of beta chain features in type 1 diabetes. Regarding the study as a whole: TCRB repertoires of naive, central memory and Treg cells appeared more similar among patients than among healthy donors.

Reverse transcribing all isolated RNA meant expressed TCRB transcripts were sequenced. Sequencing was performed with immunoSEQ multiplex PCR; in TCRdb, only in-frame clones are kept and a portion is missing. The sample includes more than 300,000 clones, roughly 16% of them seen just once. This receptor was identified in a woman younger than 35 in good health. Sample: naive CD4+ T cells from blood. The genes are TRBV30 and TRBJ2-7; the D gene is possibly TRBD2 (6 bases). The CDR3 region has the DNA TGTGCCTGGGCGGAGGGAGCCTACGAGCAGTACTTC. Translating gives CAWAEGAYEQYF.